This T cell receptor beta chain was found in a study of long-term antiretroviral therapy in people with HIV. General study results and limits: Transplant-donor-level diversity was not reached after ART, though diversity increased. Regardless of time point, clones expanded before ART dominated the repertoire.

In regard to this clone: What it binds is not known.

V shed 6 bases and J shed 8 bases, with 10 bases lying between them. Germline V gives CDR1 SGHDN, CDR2 FVKESK. CDR3 size: 11 residues. Investigators performed immunoSEQ version v3.0 at survey level. A per-sample goal of roughly 40,000-50,000 T-cell genomes was targeted by sequencing. Data came from immunoSEQ multiplex PCR; TCRdb stores just in-frame clones and leaves some out. The repertoire consists of about 24,000 clones, with 87% occurring once and the leading ten covering about 8.7%. People in the study who had HIV all got their treatment in the United States. The sample consisted of unsorted PBMCs, taken 1.8 years before starting antiretroviral therapy. The receptor's source is a man over 45 with HIV. The chain has TRBV14 and TRBJ1-1; possibly TRBD1 for D (5 bases). CDR3 amino acids: CASRSWGEAFF. In nucleotides, the CDR3 is TGTGCCAGCAGGTCTTGGGGCGAAGCTTTCTTT.